This entry lists 16 T cell receptor beta chains sequenced from one sample in a study of blood T cell repertoires in COVID-19. Sequencing used immunoSEQ multiplex PCR; TCRdb keeps in-frame clones, though not all of them. The top ten clones hold more than 4.5% of a sample with fewer than 300,000 clones, over 75% of them seen once. Sequencing input: peripheral blood. The receptor set was obtained from a man between 50 and 59 years old with active or convalescent COVID-19.

J is TRBJ2-1 and V is TRBV12-5; TRBD2 might be the D (6 bases). This CDR3 region has 15 residues. Germline CDR1 reads LGHNT; CDR2 reads FRNRAP. Deletions cut 5 bases from V and 2 bases from J, with 13 bases between. CDR3 sequence (DNA): TGTGCTAGTGGTCCGCGGGACCCACCCTACAATGAGCAGTTCTTC. It is translated as CASGPRDPPYNEQFF.

The rearrangement links TRBV7-7 to TRBJ2-3, with D possibly TRBD2 on 6 matching bases. V was cut by 3 bases and J by 6 bases, with 16 bases left in between. CDR1 and CDR2 from the germline V gene are SSHAT and FNYEAQ (reference sequence). This CDR3 contains 15 residues. CDR3 region: CASSLEGTGKDTQYF. Written as DNA, the CDR3 is TGTGCCAGCAGCTTGGAGGGTACAGGAAAGGATACGCAGTATTTT.

This CDR3 is CSAPDEETQYF. DNA of the CDR3: TGCAGTGCTCCAGATGAAGAGACCCAGTACTTC. The V and J genes are TRBV20-1 and TRBJ2-5; no definite D call. Germline CDR1 reads DFQATT; CDR2 reads SNEGSKA (reference sequence). The length of the CDR3 is 11 residues. Trimming shortened V by 5 bases and J by 3 bases, and 7 bases separated the two germline ends.

The count of this clone is one. This chain uses TRBV5-1 with TRBJ2-3, with D maybe TRBD2 (6 bases). CDR1 is SGHRS and CDR2 is YFSETQ in the germline V gene. V was pared by 4 bases and J by 5 bases, with 17 bases between. The CDR3 spans 15 residues. CDR3 loop: CASSAGPITQDTQYF. The CDR3 nucleotides read TGCGCCAGCAGCGCGGGACCGATAACACAAGATACGCAGTATTTT.

The genes are TRBV4-2 and TRBJ1-2; D is uncertain. The length of the CDR3 is 14 residues. CDR1 and CDR2 from the germline V gene are LGHNA and YNFKEQ. V was clipped by 1 base and J by 2 bases, with 8 bases between them. The CDR3 DNA sequence: TGTGCCAGCAGCCAAGCACTATTAAACTATGGCTACACCTTC. It specifies CASSQALLNYGYTF.

This rearrangement joins TRBV9 to TRBJ2-3; TRBD2 agrees at 7 bases. The V gene end was trimmed by 2 bases and the J gene end by 3 bases; junction bases not matched to a gene: 6. Germline CDR1 SGDLS, CDR2 YYNGEE. CDR3 length equals 15 residues. Here the CDR3 reads CASSVSPSGTDTQYF. CDR3 DNA: TGTGCCAGCAGCGTTTCCCCTAGCGGTACAGATACGCAGTATTTT.

This chain uses TRBV4-1 with TRBJ2-1; TRBD2 matches at 12 bases. J gave up 7 bases and V 2 bases, and 18 bases lay outside the gene matches. CDR3 length: 20 amino acids. Germline CDR1 and CDR2: MGHRA and YSYEKL. CDR3 residues: CASSQRPGLRLAGEQNEQFF. CDR3 sequence (DNA): TGCGCCAGCAGCCAAAGGCCCGGGCTTCGACTAGCGGGAGAACAGAATGAGCAGTTCTTC.

The gene calls are TRBV29-1 and TRBJ1-1, with D tentatively TRBD1 (6 bases). Trimming stripped 5 bases from V and 1 base from J, with 14 bases between. Looked up from germline, CDR1 is SQVTM and CDR2 is ANQGSEA. The CDR3 spans 14 residues. The CDR3 protein is CSVQRGGRNTEAFF. The CDR3 DNA is TGCAGCGTTCAGAGGGGGGGGAGGAACACTGAAGCTTTCTTT.

The V and J genes are TRBV6-1 and TRBJ2-1; unclear D gene. Germline CDR1 reads MNHNS; CDR2 reads SASEGT. The CDR3 extends over 15 amino acids. V gave up 3 bases and J gave up 1 base, with 10 bases separating them. Here the CDR3 reads CASSDLVHSYNEQFF. CDR3 nucleotide sequence: TGTGCCAGCAGTGATCTGGTACATTCCTACAATGAGCAGTTCTTC.

This clone was recorded a few times. The CDR3: CASSASGGHGSNQPQHF. Written as DNA, the CDR3 is TGTGCCAGCAGCGCCTCAGGGGGCCATGGTAGCAATCAGCCCCAGCATTTT. V is TRBV28 and J is TRBJ1-5; 8 positions agree with TRBD1. The V and J ends lost 6 bases and 0 bases, in that order; junction bases with no gene match: 10. The CDR3 has 17 amino acids. Germline-derived CDR1 and CDR2 are MDHEN and SYDVKM.

The gene calls are TRBV27 and TRBJ1-1, with 10 positions matching TRBD1. CDR1 MNHEY and CDR2 SMNVEV come from the germline V gene (reference sequence). The V gene end was trimmed by 9 bases and the J gene end by 0 bases; junction bases not matched to a gene: 10. This CDR3 has 16 amino acids. CDR3 nucleotide sequence: TGTGCCAGACCCACCCGGGACAGGGGAATGAACACTGAAGCTTTCTTT. Protein product: CARPTRDRGMNTEAFF.

The chain recombines TRBV6-5 with TRBJ1-4, with 10 bases fitting TRBD1. V lost 4 bases to trimming and J lost 5 bases; unmatched junction nucleotides: 4. From germline, CDR1 is MNHEY and CDR2 SVGAGI. This CDR3 has 15 amino acids. CDR3 nucleotide sequence: TGTGCCAGCAGTTCAGGGACAGGGGCGAATGAAAAACTGTTTTTT. It specifies CASSSGTGANEKLFF.

This chain joins TRBV5-5 and TRBJ1-6; D may be TRBD1 (6 bases). In germline, CDR1 is SGHKS, CDR2 YYEKEE (reference sequence). Trimming shortened V by 3 bases and J by 7 bases, and 8 bases separated the two germline ends. This CDR3 comprises 13 residues. The CDR3 protein is CASSWQGNSPLHF. CDR3 nucleotides: TGTGCCAGCAGCTGGCAGGGGAATTCACCCCTCCACTTT.

The rearrangement uses TRBV5-1 and TRBJ2-7, with TRBD2 identical over 7 bases. The CDR3 has 16 residues. V shed 5 bases and J 4 bases; nucleotides not matched to a gene: 15. Germline V lookup: CDR1 SGHRS, CDR2 YFSETQ. The CDR3 nucleotides are TGCGCCAGCAGTTCCGAGACGGTGACTAGCCGTTACGAGCAGTACTTC. This codes for CASSSETVTSRYEQYF.

The chain carries TRBV4-1 and TRBJ2-2, with a tentative D call TRBD1 (6 bases). V shed 3 bases and J shed 5 bases, with 10 bases lying between them. Germline lookup yields CDR1 MGHRA and CDR2 YSYEKL. The CDR3 totals 14 residues. The CDR3 sequence: CASSHSTGTGELFF. CDR3 nucleotide sequence: TGCGCCAGCAGCCACTCAACAGGGACCGGGGAGCTGTTTTTT.

V usage is TRBV30 and J usage is TRBJ2-1, with 12 bases fitting TRBD2. Trimming cost V 3 bases and J 4 bases; bases outside gene matches: 4. CDR3 size: 15 residues. Germline loops: CDR1 GTSNPN, CDR2 SVGIG (reference sequence). The CDR3 region is CAWRKGLAGYNEQFF. CDR3 nucleotide sequence: TGTGCCTGGAGAAAGGGACTAGCGGGTTACAATGAGCAGTTCTTC.